Included here is one TCR beta chain sequence, with context. What it binds is not known. The protocol was immunoSEQ multiplex PCR, while the TCRdb copy is restricted to in-frame clones and leaves out a portion. The sample includes under 1,500 clones, more than 50% seen only once; the top ten take 15% to 20%. The sample originates from a study of Siglec-9 on CD8 T cells in melanoma. V trimming: 7 bases; J trimming: 4 bases; junction bases outside the gene matches: 8. CDR1 and CDR2 (germline): SGHRS, YFSETQ. This CDR3 spans 14 amino acids. Notes on the study in general: In melanoma tumors, a Siglec-9-marked effector memory CD8+ subset reportedly appeared to accumulate.

The rearrangement links TRBV5-1 to TRBJ2-3; 8 bases fit TRBD1. The specimen sequenced was Siglec-9+ CD8+ T cells sorted from blood. The clonotype originates from a human donor in good health. CDR3 in DNA: TGCGCCAGCGATCGGACAGGGCGGGCAGATACGCAGTATTTT. Its translation: CASDRTGRADTQYF.